This is a list of T cell receptor beta chains from one sample in a study of cytomegalovirus exposure and HLA in healthy donors. The method was immunoSEQ multiplex PCR; TCRdb's version includes in-frame clones alone and lacks a portion of them. The sample holds roughly 150,000 clones, about 96% seen once. Input material: PBMCs. These receptors were taken from a woman aged 18-29 years in good health and CMV-seronegative. Each CDR3 is given with its conserved first and last residue. The D gene is left open where the match is weak. Clone size is not always given. Where it is, it says once, few, many or a class for expanded clones.

size | J | V | D | DNA | CDR3
once | TRBJ2-5 | TRBV5-4 | TRBD1 | TGTGCCAGCAGCTGGGGGACAGATTGGGAGACCCAGTACTTC | CASSWGTDWETQYF
- | TRBJ2-5 | TRBV27 | TRBD1 | TGTGCCAGCAGTTCACTGTTAGGACAGGGCCAAGAGACCCAGTACTTC | CASSSLLGQGQETQYF
- | TRBJ2-4 | TRBV5-1 | TRBD1 | TGCGCCAGCAGCCCGGGGACAGACCAAGCCAAAAACATTCAGTACTTC | CASSPGTDQAKNIQYF
- | TRBJ1-2 | TRBV6-1 | TRBD1 | TGTGCCAGCAGTGGGGACAGTCGGGGCTATGGCTACACCTTC | CASSGDSRGYGYTF
- | TRBJ2-7 | TRBV5-1 | TRBD1 | TGCGCCAGCAGCTTGAGGGGGGGACGTGGGACAGGGCTCTACGAGCAGTACTTC | CASSLRGGRGTGLYEQYF
- | TRBJ2-3 | TRBV9 | - | TGTGCCAGCAGCGTACTAGGTAACACAGATACGCAGTATTTT | CASSVLGNTDTQYF
- | TRBJ1-1 | TRBV6-6 | - | TGTGCCAGCACCAGGAACACTGAAGCTTTCTTT | CASTRNTEAFF
- | TRBJ2-1 | TRBV4-3 | TRBD1 | TGCGCCAGCAGCCAAGAAGGGGACAGGGTGGATGAGCAGTTCTTC | CASSQEGDRVDEQFF
once | TRBJ1-2 | TRBV4-3 | - | TGCGCCAGCAGCCAATCAGCTAACTATGGCTACACCTTC | CASSQSANYGYTF
- | TRBJ1-5 | TRBV5-5 | TRBD1 | TGTGCCAGCAGCTACCGACAGGGGGATCAGCCCCAGCATTTT | CASSYRQGDQPQHF
- | TRBJ1-1 | TRBV4-2 | TRBD1 | TGTGCCAGCAGACATACAGGGGGCCCTGAAGCTTTCTTT | CASRHTGGPEAFF
- | TRBJ1-6 | TRBV15 | - | TGTGCCACCAGCAGAGATGGGGTGGGGGGGAATTCACCCCTCCACTTT | CATSRDGVGGNSPLHF
- | TRBJ1-1 | TRBV29-1 | - | TGCACCTCTCGGACTGAAGCTTTCTTT | CTSRTEAFF
- | TRBJ2-3 | TRBV5-4 | - | TGTGCCAGCAGCTGGGATGGTACTAGATATGGCGCAGATACGCAGTATTTT | CASSWDGTRYGADTQYF
- | TRBJ1-3 | TRBV7-9 | - | TGTGCCAGCAGCTTAGACGGTGACTCTGGAAACACCATATATTTT | CASSLDGDSGNTIYF
few | TRBJ2-7 | TRBV6-1 | TRBD2 | TGTGCCAGCAGTGGACTAGCGGGGGGCTACGAGCAGTACTTC | CASSGLAGGYEQYF
- | TRBJ2-3 | TRBV5-3 | TRBD2 | TGTGCCAGAAGCAGCCCTAGCGGGGGCAACTCTAGCACAGATACGCAGTATTTT | CARSSPSGGNSSTDTQYF
- | TRBJ2-7 | TRBV19 | - | TGTGCCAGTAGTACCTACCCTTGGTCCGAGCAGTACTTC | CASSTYPWSEQYF
- | TRBJ2-5 | TRBV2 | TRBD2 | TGTGCCAGCAGTGAAGCTAGCGGGGGGGCAGAGACCCAGTACTTC | CASSEASGGAETQYF
- | TRBJ2-3 | TRBV18 | TRBD1 | TGTGCCAGCTCACGAGGGACAGGGGGCACAGATACGCAGTATTTT | CASSRGTGGTDTQYF
- | TRBJ2-1 | TRBV25-1 | - | TGTGCCAGCTCGGGCGGGTCTCCTAAAGATGAGCAGTTCTTC | CASSGGSPKDEQFF
- | TRBJ1-2 | TRBV11-2 | - | TGTGCCAGCAGCTTAGGGGGGGGCTACTATGGCTACACCTTC | CASSLGGGYYGYTF
- | TRBJ2-5 | TRBV10-3 | - | TGTGCCATCAGTGAGTCGGGGACTCAAGAGACCCAGTACTTC | CAISESGTQETQYF
- | TRBJ2-3 | TRBV30 | - | TGTGCCTGGAGTGGTCGTGGGGGCGTCGGGACAGATACGCAGTATTTT | CAWSGRGGVGTDTQYF
- | TRBJ2-7 | TRBV7-2 | TRBD2 | TGTGCCAGCAGCGCCGACCCTCGGCGGGGGGTGACCTACGAGCAGTACTTC | CASSADPRRGVTYEQYF
- | TRBJ1-2 | TRBV7-2 | TRBD1 | TGTGCCAGCAGCTTACAACAGGGGAACTATGGCTACACCTTC | CASSLQQGNYGYTF
few | TRBJ1-5 | TRBV2 | - | TGTGCCAGCAGTGAGGACTTCAATCAGCCCCAGCATTTT | CASSEDFNQPQHF
once | TRBJ1-2 | TRBV4-3 | TRBD1 | TGCGCCAGCAGCCCGGCAGGCGGGACAGGGGGCTATGGCTACACCTTC | CASSPAGGTGGYGYTF
- | TRBJ1-2 | TRBV9 | TRBD1 | TGTGCCAGCAGCGTGACAGGGGGAGACTATGGCTACACCTTC | CASSVTGGDYGYTF
- | TRBJ2-7 | TRBV27 | - | TGTGCCAGCAGTTTGGTGTGGGGGGAGACCTACGAGCAGTACTTC | CASSLVWGETYEQYF
- | TRBJ2-1 | TRBV10-2 | TRBD2 | TGCGCCAGCAGCCCTACTAGCGGGGGGGCCGGCGAGCAGTTCTTC | CASSPTSGGAGEQFF
- | TRBJ1-2 | TRBV6-5 | - | TGTGCCAGCAGGAACGACAGGAACTATGGCTACACCTTC | CASRNDRNYGYTF
- | TRBJ2-2 | TRBV14 | - | TGTGCCAGCAGCCTTATACTGAACACCGGGGAGCTGTTTTTT | CASSLILNTGELFF
- | TRBJ2-1 | TRBV6-1 | TRBD2 | TGTGCCAGCAGTGGTGGCCCGGGACTAGCGGGGGATGATGAGCAGTTCTTC | CASSGGPGLAGDDEQFF
- | TRBJ2-2 | TRBV7-2 | - | TGTGCCAGCAGCCCAAACACCGGGGAGCTGTTTTTT | CASSPNTGELFF
once | TRBJ1-1 | TRBV7-6 | - | TGTGCCAGCAGCCAAGTACCAGCGGGGAACACTGAAGCTTTCTTT | CASSQVPAGNTEAFF
- | TRBJ1-4 | TRBV6-5 | - | TGTGCCAGCGGTTCGCCGGGACTAACTAATGAAAAACTGTTTTTT | CASGSPGLTNEKLFF
- | TRBJ2-3 | TRBV7-2 | TRBD2 | TGTGCCAGCAGCTTAGACCGTTTCGGGGGGGCAGATACGCAGTATTTT | CASSLDRFGGADTQYF
- | TRBJ2-1 | TRBV7-2 | TRBD2 | TGTGCCAGCAGCCGGAGGAGCGGGGCCTACAATGAGCAGTTCTTC | CASSRRSGAYNEQFF
- | TRBJ2-3 | TRBV11-2 | - | TGTGCCAGCAGCAGAGTTGCGGGGGCGGGTAGCACAGATACGCAGTATTTT | CASSRVAGAGSTDTQYF